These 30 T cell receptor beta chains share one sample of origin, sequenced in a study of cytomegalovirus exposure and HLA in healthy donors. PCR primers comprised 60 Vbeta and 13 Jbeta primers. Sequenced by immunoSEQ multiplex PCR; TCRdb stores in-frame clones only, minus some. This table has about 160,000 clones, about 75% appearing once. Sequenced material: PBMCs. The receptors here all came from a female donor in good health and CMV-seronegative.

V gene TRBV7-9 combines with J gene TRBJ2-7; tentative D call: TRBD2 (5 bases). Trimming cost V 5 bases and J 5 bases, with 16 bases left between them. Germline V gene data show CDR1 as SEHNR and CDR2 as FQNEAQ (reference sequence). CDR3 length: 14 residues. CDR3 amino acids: CASSLQAGSDEQYF. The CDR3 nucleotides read TGTGCCAGCAGCCTCCAGGCGGGTAGCGACGAGCAGTACTTC.

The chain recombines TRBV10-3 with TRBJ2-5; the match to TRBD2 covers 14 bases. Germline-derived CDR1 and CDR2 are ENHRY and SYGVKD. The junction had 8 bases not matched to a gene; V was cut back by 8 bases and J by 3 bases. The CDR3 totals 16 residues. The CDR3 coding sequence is TGTGCCATCCGGACCCTGACTAGCGGGGGGGAAGAGACCCAGTACTTC. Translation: CAIRTLTSGGEETQYF.

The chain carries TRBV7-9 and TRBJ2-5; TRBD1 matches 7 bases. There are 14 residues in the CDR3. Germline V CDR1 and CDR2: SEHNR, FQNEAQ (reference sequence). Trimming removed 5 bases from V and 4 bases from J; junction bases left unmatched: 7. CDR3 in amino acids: CASSAGNRGETQYF. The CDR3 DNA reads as TGTGCCAGCAGCGCTGGTAACAGGGGAGAGACCCAGTACTTC.

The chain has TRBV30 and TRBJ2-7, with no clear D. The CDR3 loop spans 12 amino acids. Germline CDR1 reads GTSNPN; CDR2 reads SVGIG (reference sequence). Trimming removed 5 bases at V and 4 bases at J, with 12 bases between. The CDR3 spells CAWGPDWYEQYF. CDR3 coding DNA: TGTGCCTGGGGCCCTGATTGGTACGAGCAGTACTTC.

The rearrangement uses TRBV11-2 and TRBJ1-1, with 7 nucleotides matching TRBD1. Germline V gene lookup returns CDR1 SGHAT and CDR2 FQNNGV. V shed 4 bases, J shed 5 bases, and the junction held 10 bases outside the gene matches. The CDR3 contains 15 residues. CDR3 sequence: CASSSPRQGNTEAFF. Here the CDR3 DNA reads TGTGCCAGCAGCTCCCCGCGACAGGGAAATACTGAAGCTTTCTTT.

CDR3 bases: TGTGCCAGCAGCCCACTCAGGGGGAGCACAGATACGCAGTATTTT. Translating it yields CASSPLRGSTDTQYF. The V call is TRBV5-4, the J call TRBJ2-3, with 7 bases aligning to TRBD1. Germline V gene lookup returns CDR1 SGHNT and CDR2 YYREEE (reference sequence). This CDR3 has 15 amino acids. V shed 4 bases and J 0 bases; nucleotides not matched to a gene: 5.

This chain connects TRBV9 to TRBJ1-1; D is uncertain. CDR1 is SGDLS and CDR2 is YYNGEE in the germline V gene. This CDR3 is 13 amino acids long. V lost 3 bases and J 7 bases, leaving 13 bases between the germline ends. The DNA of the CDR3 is TGTGCCAGCAGCGCTGGGGAGGGCGATGAAGCTTTCTTT. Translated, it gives CASSAGEGDEAFF.

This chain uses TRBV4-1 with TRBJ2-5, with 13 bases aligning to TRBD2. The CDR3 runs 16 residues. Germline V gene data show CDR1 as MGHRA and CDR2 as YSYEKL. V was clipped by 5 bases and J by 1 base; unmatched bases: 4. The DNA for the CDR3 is TGCGCCAGCAGCTACGGACTAGCGGGAGCCCAAGAGACCCAGTACTTC. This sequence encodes CASSYGLAGAQETQYF.

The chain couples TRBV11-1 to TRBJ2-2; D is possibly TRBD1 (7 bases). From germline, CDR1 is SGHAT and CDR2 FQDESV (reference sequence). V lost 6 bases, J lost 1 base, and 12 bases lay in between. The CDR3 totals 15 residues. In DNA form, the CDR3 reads TGTGCCAGCAGTAGGCAGGGGGGGAACACCGGGGAGCTGTTTTTT. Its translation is CASSRQGGNTGELFF. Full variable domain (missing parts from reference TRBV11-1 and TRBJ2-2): EAEVAQSPRYKITEKSQAVAFWCDPISGHATLYWYRQILGQGPELLVQFQDESVVDDSQLPKDRFSAERLKGVDSTLKIQPAELGDSAMYLCASSRQGGNTGELFFGEGSRLTVL.

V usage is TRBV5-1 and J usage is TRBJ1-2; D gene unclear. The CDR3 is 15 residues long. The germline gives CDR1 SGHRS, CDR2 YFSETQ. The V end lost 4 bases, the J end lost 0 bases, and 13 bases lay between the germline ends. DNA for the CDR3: TGCGCCAGCAGCCTCGGGAGAGGGACTAACTATGGCTACACCTTC. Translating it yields CASSLGRGTNYGYTF.

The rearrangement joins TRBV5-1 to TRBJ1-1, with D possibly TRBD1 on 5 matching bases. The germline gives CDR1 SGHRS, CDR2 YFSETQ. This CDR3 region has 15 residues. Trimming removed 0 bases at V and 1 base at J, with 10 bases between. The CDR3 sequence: CASSLVGGENTEAFF. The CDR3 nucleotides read TGCGCCAGCAGCTTGGTTGGGGGGGAGAACACTGAAGCTTTCTTT.

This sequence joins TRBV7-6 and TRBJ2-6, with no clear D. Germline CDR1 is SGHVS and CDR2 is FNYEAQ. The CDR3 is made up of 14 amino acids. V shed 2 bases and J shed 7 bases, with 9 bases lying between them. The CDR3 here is CASSLPTAANVLTF. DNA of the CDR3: TGTGCCAGCAGCTTACCCACAGCCGCCAACGTCCTGACTTTC.

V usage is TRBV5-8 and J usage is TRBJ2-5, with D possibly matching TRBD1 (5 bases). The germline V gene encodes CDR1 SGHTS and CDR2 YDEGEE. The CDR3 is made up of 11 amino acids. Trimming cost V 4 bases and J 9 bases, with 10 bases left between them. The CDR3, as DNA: TGTGCCAGCAGCCCCAGGGTATCCCAGTACTTC. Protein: CASSPRVSQYF.

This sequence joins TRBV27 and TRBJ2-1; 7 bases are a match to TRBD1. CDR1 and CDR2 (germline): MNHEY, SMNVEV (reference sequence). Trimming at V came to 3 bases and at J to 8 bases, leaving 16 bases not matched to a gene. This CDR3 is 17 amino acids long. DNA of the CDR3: TGTGCCAGCAGTTTCAGTACCAAGGGGGACAGTTGGGATGAGCAGTTCTTC. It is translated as CASSFSTKGDSWDEQFF.

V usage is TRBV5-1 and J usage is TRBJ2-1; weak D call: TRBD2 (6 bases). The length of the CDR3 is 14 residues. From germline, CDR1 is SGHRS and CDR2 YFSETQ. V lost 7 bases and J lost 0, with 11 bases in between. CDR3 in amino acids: CASRESSSYNEQFF. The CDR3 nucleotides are TGCGCCAGCCGGGAGTCAAGCTCCTACAATGAGCAGTTCTTC.

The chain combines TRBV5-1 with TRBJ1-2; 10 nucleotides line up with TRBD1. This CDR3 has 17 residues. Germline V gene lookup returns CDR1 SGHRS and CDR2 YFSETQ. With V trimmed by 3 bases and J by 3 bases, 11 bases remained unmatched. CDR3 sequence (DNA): TGCGCCAGCAGCTCTAGGACAGGGGGGAACGGGTACTATGGCTACACCTTC. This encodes CASSSRTGGNGYYGYTF. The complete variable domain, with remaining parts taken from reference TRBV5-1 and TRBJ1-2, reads KAGVTQTPRYLIKTRGQQVTLSCSPISGHRSVSWYQQTPGQGLQFLFEYFSETQRNKGNFPGRFSGRQFSNSRSEMNVSTLELGDSALYLCASSSRTGGNGYYGYTFGSGTRLTVV.

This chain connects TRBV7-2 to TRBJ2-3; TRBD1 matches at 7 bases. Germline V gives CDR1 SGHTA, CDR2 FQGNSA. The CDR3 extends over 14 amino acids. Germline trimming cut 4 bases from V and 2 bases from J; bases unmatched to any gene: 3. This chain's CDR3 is CASSSGQSTDTQYF. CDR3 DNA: TGTGCCAGCAGCTCGGGACAGTCCACAGATACGCAGTATTTT.

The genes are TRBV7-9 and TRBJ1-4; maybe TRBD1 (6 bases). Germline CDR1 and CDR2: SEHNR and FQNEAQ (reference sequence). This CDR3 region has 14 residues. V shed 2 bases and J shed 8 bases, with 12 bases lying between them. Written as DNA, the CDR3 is TGTGCCAGCAGCTTAACAGGGATACGCGAAAAACTGTTTTTT. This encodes CASSLTGIREKLFF.

The CDR3 spells CASSHGTDYGYTF. The CDR3 DNA reads TGTGCCAGCAGTCACGGAACAGACTATGGCTACACCTTC. The chain combines TRBV11-2 with TRBJ1-2; no reliable D call. The CDR3 has 13 residues. The V and J ends lost 6 bases and 3 bases respectively, with 11 bases between them. The germline V gene has CDR1 SGHAT and CDR2 FQNNGV.

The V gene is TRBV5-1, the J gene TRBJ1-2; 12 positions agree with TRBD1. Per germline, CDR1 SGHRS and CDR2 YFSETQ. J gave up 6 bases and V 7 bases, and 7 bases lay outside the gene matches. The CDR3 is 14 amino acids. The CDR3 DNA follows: TGCGCCAGCGGCTCGGGGACAGGGGGCGATGGCTACACCTTC. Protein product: CASGSGTGGDGYTF. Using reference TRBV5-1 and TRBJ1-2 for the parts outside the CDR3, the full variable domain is KAGVTQTPRYLIKTRGQQVTLSCSPISGHRSVSWYQQTPGQGLQFLFEYFSETQRNKGNFPGRFSGRQFSNSRSEMNVSTLELGDSALYLCASGSGTGGDGYTFGSGTRLTVV.

This CDR3 reads CASRGTRGVWYEQYF. CDR3 nucleotides: TGTGCCAGCAGGGGGACTAGGGGGGTTTGGTACGAGCAGTACTTC. The V call is TRBV6-1, the J call TRBJ2-7; 8 bases agree with TRBD2. This CDR3 is built from 15 residues. The germline CDR1 and CDR2 sequences are MNHNS and SASEGT. V gave up 6 bases and J gave up 4 bases; unmatched junction bases: 11.

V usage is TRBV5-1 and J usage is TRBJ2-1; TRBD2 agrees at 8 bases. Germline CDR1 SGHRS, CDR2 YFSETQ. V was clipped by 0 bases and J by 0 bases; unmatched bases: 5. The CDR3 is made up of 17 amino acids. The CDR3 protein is CASSLANSGDSYNEQFF. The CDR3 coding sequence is TGCGCCAGCAGCTTGGCAAATAGCGGGGACTCCTACAATGAGCAGTTCTTC. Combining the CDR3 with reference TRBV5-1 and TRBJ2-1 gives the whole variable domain KAGVTQTPRYLIKTRGQQVTLSCSPISGHRSVSWYQQTPGQGLQFLFEYFSETQRNKGNFPGRFSGRQFSNSRSEMNVSTLELGDSALYLCASSLANSGDSYNEQFFGPGTRLTVL.

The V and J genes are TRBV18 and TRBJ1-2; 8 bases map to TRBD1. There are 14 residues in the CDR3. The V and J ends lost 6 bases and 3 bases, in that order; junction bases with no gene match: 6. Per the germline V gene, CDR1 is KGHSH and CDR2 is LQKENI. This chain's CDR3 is CASSPTGQDYGYTF. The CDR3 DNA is TGTGCCAGCTCTCCGACGGGACAGGACTATGGCTACACCTTC. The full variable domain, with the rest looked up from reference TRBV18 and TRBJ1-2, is NAGVMQNPRHLVRRRGQEARLRCSPMKGHSHVYWYRQLPEEGLKFMVYLQKENIIDESGMPKERFSAEFPKEGPSILRIQQVVRGDSAAYFCASSPTGQDYGYTFGSGTRLTVV.

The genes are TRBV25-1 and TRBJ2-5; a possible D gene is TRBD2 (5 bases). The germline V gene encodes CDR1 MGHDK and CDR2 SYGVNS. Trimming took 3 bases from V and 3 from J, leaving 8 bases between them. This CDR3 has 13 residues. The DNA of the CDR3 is TGTGCCAGCAGTGAGACGGGGAAAGAGACCCAGTACTTC. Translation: CASSETGKETQYF.

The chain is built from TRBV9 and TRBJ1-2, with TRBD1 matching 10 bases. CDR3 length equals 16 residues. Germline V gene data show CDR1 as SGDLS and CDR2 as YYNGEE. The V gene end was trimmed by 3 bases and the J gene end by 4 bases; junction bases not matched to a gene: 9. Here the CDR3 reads CASSGKTGGAPYGYTF. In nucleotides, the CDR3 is TGTGCCAGCAGCGGAAAGACAGGGGGCGCTCCCTATGGCTACACCTTC.

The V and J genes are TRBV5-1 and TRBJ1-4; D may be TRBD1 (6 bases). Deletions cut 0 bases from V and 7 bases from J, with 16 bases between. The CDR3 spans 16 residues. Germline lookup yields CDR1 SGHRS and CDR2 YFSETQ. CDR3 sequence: CASSLEGRGGGEKLFF. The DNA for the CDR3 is TGCGCCAGCAGCTTGGAAGGCAGGGGAGGGGGTGAAAAACTGTTTTTT.

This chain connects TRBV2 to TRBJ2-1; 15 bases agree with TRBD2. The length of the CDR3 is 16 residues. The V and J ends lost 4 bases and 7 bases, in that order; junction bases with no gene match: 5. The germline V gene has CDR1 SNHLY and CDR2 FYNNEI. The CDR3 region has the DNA TGTGCCAGCAGTGGGACTAGCGGGGGGGCCGGGAATGAGCAGTTCTTC. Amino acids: CASSGTSGGAGNEQFF.

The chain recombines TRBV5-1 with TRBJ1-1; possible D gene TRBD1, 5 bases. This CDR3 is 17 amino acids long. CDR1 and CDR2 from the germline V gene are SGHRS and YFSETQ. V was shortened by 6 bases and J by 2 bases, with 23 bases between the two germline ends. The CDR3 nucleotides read TGCGCCAGCACCAAAGGGTTCGGGGGGATAGGAAACACTGAAGCTTTCTTT. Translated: CASTKGFGGIGNTEAFF.

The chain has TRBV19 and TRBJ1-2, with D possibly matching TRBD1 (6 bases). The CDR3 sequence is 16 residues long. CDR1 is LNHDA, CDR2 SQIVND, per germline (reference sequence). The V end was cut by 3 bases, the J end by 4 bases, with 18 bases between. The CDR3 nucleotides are TGTGCCAGTAGTATTCCCCCTGGCAGGGGCGGCTATGGCTACACCTTC. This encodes CASSIPPGRGGYGYTF.

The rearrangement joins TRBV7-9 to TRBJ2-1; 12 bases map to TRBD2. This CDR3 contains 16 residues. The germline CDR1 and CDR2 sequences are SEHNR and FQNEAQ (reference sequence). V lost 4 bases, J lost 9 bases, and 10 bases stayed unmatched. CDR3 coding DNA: TGTGCCAGCAGCTCCAGACTAGCGGGAGTTCAGGGTGAGCAGTTCTTC. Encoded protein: CASSSRLAGVQGEQFF.